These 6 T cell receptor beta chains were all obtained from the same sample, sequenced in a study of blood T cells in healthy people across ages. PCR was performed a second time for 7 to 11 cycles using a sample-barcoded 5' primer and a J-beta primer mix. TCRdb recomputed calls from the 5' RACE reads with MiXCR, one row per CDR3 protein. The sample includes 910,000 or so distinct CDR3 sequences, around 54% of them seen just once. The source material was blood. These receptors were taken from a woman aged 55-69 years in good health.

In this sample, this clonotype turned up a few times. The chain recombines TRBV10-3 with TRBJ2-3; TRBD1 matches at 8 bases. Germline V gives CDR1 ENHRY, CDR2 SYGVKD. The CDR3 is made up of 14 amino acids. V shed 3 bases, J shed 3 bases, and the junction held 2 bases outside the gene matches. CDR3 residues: CAISDRGLTDTQYF. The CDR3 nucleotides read TGTGCCATCAGTGACAGGGGGCTTACAGATACGCAGTATTTT.

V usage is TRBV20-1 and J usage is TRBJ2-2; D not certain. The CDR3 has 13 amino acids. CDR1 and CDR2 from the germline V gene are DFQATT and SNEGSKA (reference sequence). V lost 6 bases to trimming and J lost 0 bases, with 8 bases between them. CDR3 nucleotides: TGCAGTGCCCGCAAGCCGAACACCGGGGAGCTGTTTTTT. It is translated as CSARKPNTGELFF.

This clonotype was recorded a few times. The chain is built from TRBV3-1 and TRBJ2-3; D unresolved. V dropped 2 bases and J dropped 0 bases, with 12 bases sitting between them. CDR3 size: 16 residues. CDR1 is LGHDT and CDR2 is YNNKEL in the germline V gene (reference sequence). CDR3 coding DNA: TGTGCCAGCAGCCAACGTAGTCATACTAGCACAGATACGCAGTATTTT. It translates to CASSQRSHTSTDTQYF.

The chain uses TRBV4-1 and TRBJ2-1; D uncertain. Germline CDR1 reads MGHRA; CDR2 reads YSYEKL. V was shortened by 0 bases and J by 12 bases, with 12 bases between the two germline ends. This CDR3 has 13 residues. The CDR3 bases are TGCGCCAGCAGCCAAGATCCAAACCGATCGCAGTTCTTC. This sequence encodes CASSQDPNRSQFF.

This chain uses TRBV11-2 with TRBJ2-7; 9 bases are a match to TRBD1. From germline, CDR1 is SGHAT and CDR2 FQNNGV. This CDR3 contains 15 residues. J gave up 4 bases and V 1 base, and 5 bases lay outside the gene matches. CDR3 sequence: CASSLVDRGEYEQYF. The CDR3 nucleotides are TGTGCCAGCAGCTTAGTGGACAGGGGCGAATACGAGCAGTACTTC.

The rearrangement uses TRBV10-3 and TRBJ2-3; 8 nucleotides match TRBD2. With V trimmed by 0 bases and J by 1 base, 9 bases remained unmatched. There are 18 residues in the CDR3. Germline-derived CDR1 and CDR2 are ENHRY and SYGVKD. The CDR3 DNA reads TGTGCCATCAGTGAGTCCCCCTTAGGCGGGAGGCGCACAGATACGCAGTATTTT. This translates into CAISESPLGGRRTDTQYF.